This is a list of T cell receptor beta chains from one sample in a study of Tregs in tolerant kidney transplant recipients. TCRdb keeps only in-frame clones here, not all; method: immunoSEQ multiplex PCR. The data contain about 31,000 clones, under 90% of them seen just once; the ten biggest clones take up around 2%. No antigen has been identified for these receptors. The sample consisted of Tregs from blood cultured with allogeneic cells. These receptors came from a human donor in good health. The CDR3 runs from the conserved cysteine through the conserved F or W. The D gene is left open where the match is weak. A row's size may be missing; if present it is once, few, many or a size class.

>TRBV10-3|TRBJ1-1|once|TRBD1
CAIRGQGNTEAFF
TGTGCCATCAGGGGACAGGGGAACACTGAAGCTTTCTTT
>TRBV18|TRBJ2-2|NA|NA
CASSLGGGSNTGELFF
TGTGCCAGCTCCCTCGGGGGAGGTTCGAACACCGGGGAGCTGTTTTTT
>TRBV2|TRBJ1-2|NA|TRBD1
CASKITGVGGYTF
TGTGCCAGCAAGATAACAGGGGTGGGTGGCTACACCTTC
>TRBV5-1|TRBJ1-1|NA|NA
CASSSGTWAEAFF
TGCGCCAGCAGCTCCGGGACGTGGGCTGAAGCTTTCTTT
>TRBV10-3|TRBJ1-2|few|TRBD1
CAISDDRGYRYGYTF
TGTGCCATCAGTGACGACAGGGGGTATCGCTATGGCTACACCTTC
>TRBV7-9|TRBJ2-5|few|NA
CASSLALRAEQETQYF
TGTGCCAGCAGCTTAGCGCTCAGGGCCGAACAAGAGACCCAGTACTTC
>TRBV7-2|TRBJ2-3|NA|NA
CASSSRAGGATDTQYF
TGTGCCAGCAGCTCTAGGGCAGGTGGGGCTACAGATACGCAGTATTTT
>TRBV5-1|TRBJ2-1|NA|NA
CASSLARVSGNEQFF
TGCGCCAGCAGCTTGGCCAGGGTTAGTGGCAATGAGCAGTTCTTC
>TRBV7-2|TRBJ1-5|NA|TRBD1
CASSRTGGGNQPQHF
TGTGCCAGCAGCCGGACAGGGGGGGGCAATCAGCCCCAGCATTTT
>TRBV7-9|TRBJ1-1|NA|TRBD1
CASTPGTVFMDTEAFF
TGTGCCAGCACCCCCGGGACAGTCTTTATGGACACTGAAGCTTTCTTT
>TRBV7-8|TRBJ2-7|NA|TRBD2
CASSLATSLPSYEQYF
TGTGCCAGCAGCTTAGCGACTAGCCTACCCTCTTACGAGCAGTACTTC
>TRBV4-1|TRBJ1-2|NA|TRBD1
CASSLETGDPSPHGYTF
TGCGCCAGCAGCCTTGAGACAGGGGACCCTAGCCCCCATGGCTACACCTTC
>TRBV5-1|TRBJ1-1|NA|NA
CASSLVIDTEAFF
TGCGCCAGCAGCTTGGTTATTGACACTGAAGCTTTCTTT
>TRBV7-6|TRBJ2-1|once|NA
CASSLEWGNEQFF
TGTGCCAGCAGCTTAGAATGGGGGAATGAGCAGTTCTTC
>TRBV7-9|TRBJ2-7|once|TRBD1
CASSLVSPGGLNYEQYF
TGTGCCAGCAGCTTAGTATCCCCAGGGGGCCTAAACTACGAGCAGTACTTC
>TRBV18|TRBJ2-1|NA|NA
CASSPPERVGNEQFF
TGTGCCAGCTCACCACCCGAGAGAGTGGGCAATGAGCAGTTCTTC
>TRBV7-8|TRBJ2-7|NA|TRBD2
CASSSLAGVGRGDF
TGTGCCAGCAGCTCACTAGCGGGAGTTGGGCGCGGCGACTTC
>TRBV5-6|TRBJ1-2|NA|TRBD1
CASSPRTGVGYGYTF
TGTGCCAGCAGCCCGAGGACAGGGGTGGGGTATGGCTACACCTTC
>TRBV27|TRBJ2-6|NA|NA
CHPNSGANVLTF
TGTCACCCCAACTCTGGGGCCAACGTCCTGACTTTC
>TRBV7-2|TRBJ1-1|NA|NA
CASSYQRRGTEAFF
TGTGCCAGCAGTTATCAAAGGAGGGGAACTGAAGCTTTCTTT
>TRBV19|TRBJ1-1|NA|NA
CASSPRRGEAFF
TGTGCCAGTAGTCCGAGGCGCGGTGAAGCTTTCTTT
>TRBV11-2|TRBJ2-7|NA|NA
CASSLESQSLRYF
TGTGCCAGCAGCTTAGAAAGTCAGTCTTTGCGGTACTTC
>TRBV5-4|TRBJ2-7|NA|TRBD1
CASSRTGTGFYEQYF
TGTGCCAGCAGCCGAACCGGGACAGGGTTCTACGAGCAGTACTTC
>TRBV7-9|TRBJ2-5|NA|TRBD2
CASSSGTSGGWIQETQYF
TGTGCCAGCAGCTCCGGGACTAGCGGGGGCTGGATCCAAGAGACCCAGTACTTC
>TRBV5-4|TRBJ2-5|NA|NA
CASSLGQVNGEQYF
TGTGCCAGCAGCTTGGGACAGGTAAATGGAGAGCAGTACTTC
>TRBV7-6|TRBJ2-3|NA|TRBD1
CASSPQGAFTDTQYF
TGTGCCAGCAGCCCCCAGGGGGCTTTCACAGATACGCAGTATTTT
>TRBV5-8|TRBJ2-3|NA|TRBD2
CASNLAGPSYF
TGTGCCAGCAACCTAGCGGGTCCTAGCTATTTT
>TRBV28|TRBJ1-1|NA|NA
CASRDVNTEAFF
TGTGCCAGCCGGGACGTGAACACTGAAGCTTTCTTT
>TRBV27|TRBJ1-1|NA|NA
CASSFLGTEAFF
TGTGCCAGCAGTTTTCTTGGCACTGAAGCTTTCTTT
>TRBV19|TRBJ2-5|NA|NA
CASSQLSGQQETQYF
TGTGCCAGTAGTCAATTATCAGGACAGCAAGAGACCCAGTACTTC
>TRBV6-1|TRBJ2-7|NA|TRBD1
CAIGQGAYEQYF
TGTGCCATCGGACAGGGGGCATATGAGCAGTACTTC
>TRBV6-1|TRBJ1-1|NA|NA
CASSPLLQNTEAFF
TGTGCCAGCAGTCCCCTGTTGCAGAACACTGAAGCTTTCTTT
>TRBV9|TRBJ2-5|NA|TRBD2
CASSVGPSTQRGKTQYF
TGTGCCAGCAGCGTAGGACCTTCTACACAGCGGGGGAAGACCCAGTACTTC
>TRBV19|TRBJ1-1|NA|TRBD1
CASSIRQGAMNTEAFF
TGTGCCAGTAGTATACGACAGGGGGCAATGAACACTGAAGCTTTCTTT
>TRBV30|TRBJ2-5|NA|TRBD2
CAWSRGGLRETQYF
TGTGCCTGGTCGCGGGGGGGGTTGCGAGAGACCCAGTACTTC
>TRBV27|TRBJ1-5|NA|TRBD1
CASNTWGRAGGLGSNQPQHF
TGTGCCAGCAATACGTGGGGCAGGGCAGGGGGTCTGGGTAGCAATCAGCCCCAGCATTTT